The 11 T cell receptor beta chains below come from one sample, sequenced in a study of cytomegalovirus exposure and HLA in healthy donors. It was with 60 Vbeta and 13 Jbeta primers that the PCR ran. Only in-frame clones appear in the TCRdb table, and some are missing; sequencing was by immunoSEQ multiplex PCR. This sample yields 150,000 to 200,000 clones, of which 75% are seen a single time; about 2.7% belongs to the top ten. Sequenced material: PBMCs. The origin of the receptors is a woman aged 45-59 years in good health and CMV-seropositive.

The chain has TRBV6-1 and TRBJ1-2; D ambiguous. V was cut by 5 bases and J by 6 bases, with 13 bases left in between. The CDR3 is made up of 13 amino acids. Germline values: CDR1 MNHNS, CDR2 SASEGT. The CDR3 here is CASSSTRVDGYTF. The CDR3 DNA is TGTGCCAGCAGTTCGACGAGGGTGGATGGCTACACCTTC.

This chain connects TRBV4-1 to TRBJ2-1; a possible D gene is TRBD2 (6 bases). The V end was cut by 6 bases, the J end by 8 bases, with 20 bases between. Looked up from germline, CDR1 is MGHRA and CDR2 is YSYEKL. The CDR3 runs to 15 residues. The CDR3 nucleotides read TGCGCCAGCAGGTACTCGAGCGGAGGGTTTGATGAGCAGTTCTTC. Its translation is CASRYSSGGFDEQFF.

The chain carries TRBV7-9 and TRBJ2-1; TRBD2 matches 8 bases. This CDR3 region has 16 residues. J was trimmed by 5 bases and V by 5 bases; bases with no gene match: 11. Germline CDR1 and CDR2: SEHNR and FQNEAQ (reference sequence). CDR3 in DNA: TGTGCCAGCAGCCCTCCCGGGACTAGGTCCAACAATGAGCAGTTCTTC. This encodes CASSPPGTRSNNEQFF.

V is TRBV9 and J is TRBJ1-5, with a tentative D call TRBD1 (5 bases). The CDR3 spans 13 residues. Germline V gives CDR1 SGDLS, CDR2 YYNGEE. Trimming stripped 0 bases from V and 4 bases from J, with 5 bases between. Here the CDR3 DNA reads TGTGCCAGCAGCGTAGCAGGGAATCAGCCCCAGCATTTT. Residues: CASSVAGNQPQHF.

This chain joins TRBV18 and TRBJ2-1; 9 bases are shared with TRBD2. The CDR3 is 15 residues long. The trim removed 3 bases at V and 5 bases at J, leaving 5 bases unmatched. In germline, CDR1 is KGHSH, CDR2 LQKENI. The CDR3 nucleotides read TGTGCCAGCTCACCTAATAGCGGGGGCCACAATGAGCAGTTCTTC. This sequence encodes CASSPNSGGHNEQFF.

The V gene is TRBV27, the J gene TRBJ2-6; D is undetermined. The V gene's germline CDR1 is MNHEY and CDR2 SMNVEV (reference sequence). The CDR3 is made up of 15 amino acids. The V end was cut by 6 bases, the J end by 6 bases, with 15 bases between. CDR3 in DNA: TGTGCCAGCAGCCACGACTCCCGGGTGGCCAACGTCCTGACTTTC. Its protein product is CASSHDSRVANVLTF.

V gene TRBV10-1 combines with J gene TRBJ2-1, with 9 nucleotides matching TRBD1. Germline V lookup: CDR1 WNHNN, CDR2 SYGVQD (reference sequence). V lost 7 bases and J lost 4; bases outside the gene matches: 8. The CDR3 consists of 15 residues. CDR3 residues: CASITGTGRYNEQFF. CDR3 DNA: TGCGCCAGCATCACCGGGACAGGGAGGTACAATGAGCAGTTCTTC.

In its sample, this clone was seen once. V and J are TRBV7-9 and TRBJ1-2, with D hard to call. The CDR3 is made up of 13 amino acids. The germline gives CDR1 SEHNR, CDR2 FQNEAQ (reference sequence). Trimming removed 5 bases at V and 4 bases at J, with 11 bases between. The CDR3 sequence is CASSLGPGYGYTF. CDR3 coding DNA: TGTGCCAGCAGCCTAGGTCCAGGCTATGGCTACACCTTC.

This clone is a singleton in its sample. The chain carries TRBV5-1 and TRBJ2-6; 7 bases match TRBD1. The CDR3 loop spans 16 amino acids. Germline loops: CDR1 SGHRS, CDR2 YFSETQ. Germline trimming cut 4 bases from V and 2 bases from J; bases unmatched to any gene: 6. CDR3 sequence (DNA): TGCGCCAGCAGCCCCTGGGACAGACCTGGGGCCAACGTCCTGACTTTC. It is translated as CASSPWDRPGANVLTF.

The chain employs TRBV29-1 and TRBJ1-4, with D perhaps TRBD1 (6 bases). Trimming took off 7 bases at V and 8 bases at J, with 11 bases between the two ends. CDR1 is SQVTM and CDR2 is ANQGSEA in the germline V gene. The CDR3 runs to 11 residues. The CDR3 loop is CSAIQGEKLFF. DNA of the CDR3: TGCAGCGCCATCCAGGGGGAAAAACTGTTTTTT.

This clone was found a few times. The rearrangement joins TRBV19 to TRBJ2-7, with D perhaps matching TRBD2 (6 bases). With 4 bases removed from V and 3 bases from J, the gap between germline ends came to 16 bases. The V gene's germline CDR1 is LNHDA and CDR2 SQIVND (reference sequence). The CDR3 loop spans 15 amino acids. CDR3 bases: TGTGCCAGTAGTAGGACCCGGACTACGATCTACGAGCAGTACTTC. Its translation: CASSRTRTTIYEQYF.